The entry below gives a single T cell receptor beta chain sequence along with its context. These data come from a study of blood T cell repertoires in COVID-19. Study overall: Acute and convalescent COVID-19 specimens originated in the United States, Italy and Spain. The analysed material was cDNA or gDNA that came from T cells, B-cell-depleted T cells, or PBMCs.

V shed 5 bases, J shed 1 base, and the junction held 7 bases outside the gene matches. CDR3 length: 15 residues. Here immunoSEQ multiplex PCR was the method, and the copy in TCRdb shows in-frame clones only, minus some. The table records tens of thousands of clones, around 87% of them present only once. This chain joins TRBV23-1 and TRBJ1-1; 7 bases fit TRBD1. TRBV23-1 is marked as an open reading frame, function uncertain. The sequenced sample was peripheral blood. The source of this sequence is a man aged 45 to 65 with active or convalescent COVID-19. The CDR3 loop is CASSTSGTANTEAFF. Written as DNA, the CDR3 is TGCGCCAGCAGTACTTCCGGGACAGCGAACACTGAAGCTTTCTTT.